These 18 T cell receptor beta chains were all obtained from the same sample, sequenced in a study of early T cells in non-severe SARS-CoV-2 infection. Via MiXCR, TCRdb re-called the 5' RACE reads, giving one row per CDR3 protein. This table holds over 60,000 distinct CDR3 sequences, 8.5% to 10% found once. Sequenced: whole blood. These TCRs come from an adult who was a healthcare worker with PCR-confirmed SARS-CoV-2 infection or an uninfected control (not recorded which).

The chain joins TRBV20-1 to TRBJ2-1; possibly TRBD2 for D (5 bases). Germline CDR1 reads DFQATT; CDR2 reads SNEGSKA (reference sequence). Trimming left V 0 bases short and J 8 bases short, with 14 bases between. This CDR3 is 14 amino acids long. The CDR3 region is CSARDTRGSDEQFF. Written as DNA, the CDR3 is TGCAGTGCTAGAGATACAAGAGGGAGCGATGAGCAGTTCTTC.

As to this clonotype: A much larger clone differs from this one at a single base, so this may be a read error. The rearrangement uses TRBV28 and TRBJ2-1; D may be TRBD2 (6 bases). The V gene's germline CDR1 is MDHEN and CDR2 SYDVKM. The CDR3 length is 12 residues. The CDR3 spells CTTTGAYNEQFF. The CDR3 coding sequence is TGCACGACAACGGGAGCCTACAATGAGCAGTTCTTC.

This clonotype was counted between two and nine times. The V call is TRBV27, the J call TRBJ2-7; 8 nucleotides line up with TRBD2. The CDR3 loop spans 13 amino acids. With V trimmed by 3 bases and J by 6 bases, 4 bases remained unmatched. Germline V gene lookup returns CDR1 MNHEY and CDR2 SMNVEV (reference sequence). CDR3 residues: CASSFGREGEQYF. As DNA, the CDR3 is TGTGCCAGCAGTTTCGGTCGGGAGGGCGAGCAGTACTTC.

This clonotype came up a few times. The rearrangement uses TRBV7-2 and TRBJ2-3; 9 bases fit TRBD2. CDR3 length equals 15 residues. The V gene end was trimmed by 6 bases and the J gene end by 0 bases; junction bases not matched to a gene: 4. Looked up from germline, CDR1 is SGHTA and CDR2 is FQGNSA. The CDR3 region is CASRRTSGSTDTQYF. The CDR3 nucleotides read TGTGCCAGCAGACGTACTAGCGGGAGCACAGATACGCAGTATTTT.

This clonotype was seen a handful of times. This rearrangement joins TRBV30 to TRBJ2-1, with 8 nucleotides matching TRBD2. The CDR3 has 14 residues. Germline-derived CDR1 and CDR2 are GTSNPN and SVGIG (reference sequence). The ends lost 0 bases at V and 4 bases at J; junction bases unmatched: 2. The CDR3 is CAWSVKRGYNEQFF. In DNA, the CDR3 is TGTGCCTGGAGTGTAAAGCGGGGGTACAATGAGCAGTTCTTC.

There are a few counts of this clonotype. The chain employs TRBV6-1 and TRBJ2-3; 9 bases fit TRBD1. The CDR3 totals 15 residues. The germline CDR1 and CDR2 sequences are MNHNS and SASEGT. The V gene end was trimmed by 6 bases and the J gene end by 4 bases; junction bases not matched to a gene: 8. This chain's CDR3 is CASSHPGTGPDTQYF. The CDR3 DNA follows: TGTGCCAGCAGCCACCCCGGGACAGGGCCAGATACGCAGTATTTT.

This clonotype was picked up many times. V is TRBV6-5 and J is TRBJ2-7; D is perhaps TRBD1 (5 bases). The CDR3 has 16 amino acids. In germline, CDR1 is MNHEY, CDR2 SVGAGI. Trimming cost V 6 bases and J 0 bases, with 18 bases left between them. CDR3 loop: CASRQDETVSSYEQYF. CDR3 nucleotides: TGTGCCAGCAGGCAAGACGAGACAGTGAGCTCCTACGAGCAGTACTTC.

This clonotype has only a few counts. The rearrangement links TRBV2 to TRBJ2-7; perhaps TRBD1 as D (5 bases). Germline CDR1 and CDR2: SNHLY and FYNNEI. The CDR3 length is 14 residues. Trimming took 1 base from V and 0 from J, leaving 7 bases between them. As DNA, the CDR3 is TGTGCCAGCAGTGAAGGCAGGGTCTCCTACGAGCAGTACTTC. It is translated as CASSEGRVSYEQYF. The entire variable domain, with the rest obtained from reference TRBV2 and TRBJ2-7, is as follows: EPEVTQTPSHQVTQMGQEVILRCVPISNHLYFYWYRQILGQKVEFLVSFYNNEISEKSEIFDDQFSVERPDGSNFTLKIRSTKLEDSAMYFCASSEGRVSYEQYFGPGTRLTVT.

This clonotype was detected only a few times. CDR3 amino acids: CAIREGGTINTGELFF. The CDR3 DNA sequence: TGTGCCATCAGGGAAGGTGGGACTATTAACACCGGGGAGCTGTTTTTT. This chain joins TRBV10-3 and TRBJ2-2, with 7 bases lining up with TRBD2. CDR1 is ENHRY and CDR2 is SYGVKD in the germline V gene. Unmatched junction bases numbered 9, after V lost 6 bases and J lost 2 bases. The CDR3 runs 16 residues.

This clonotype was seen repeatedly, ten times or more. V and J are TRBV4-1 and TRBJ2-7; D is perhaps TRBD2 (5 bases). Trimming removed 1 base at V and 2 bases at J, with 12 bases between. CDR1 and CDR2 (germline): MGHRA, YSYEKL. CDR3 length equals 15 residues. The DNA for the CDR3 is TGCGCCAGCAGCCAAGCTCCAGCGGACCCCTACGAGCAGTACTTC. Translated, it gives CASSQAPADPYEQYF.

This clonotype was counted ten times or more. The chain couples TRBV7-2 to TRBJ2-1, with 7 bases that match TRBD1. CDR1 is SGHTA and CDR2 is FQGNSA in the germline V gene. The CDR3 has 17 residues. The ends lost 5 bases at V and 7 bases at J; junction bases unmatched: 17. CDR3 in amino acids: CASSPDIFGTERNEQFF. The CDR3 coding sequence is TGTGCCAGCAGCCCGGATATATTCGGGACAGAGAGAAATGAGCAGTTCTTC.

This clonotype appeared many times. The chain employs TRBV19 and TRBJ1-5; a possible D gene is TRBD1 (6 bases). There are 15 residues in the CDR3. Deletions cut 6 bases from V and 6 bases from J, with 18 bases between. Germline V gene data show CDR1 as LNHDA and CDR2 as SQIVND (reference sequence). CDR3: CASRESLRGGQPQHF. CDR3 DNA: TGTGCCAGTAGGGAAAGTCTCAGGGGCGGTCAGCCCCAGCATTTT.

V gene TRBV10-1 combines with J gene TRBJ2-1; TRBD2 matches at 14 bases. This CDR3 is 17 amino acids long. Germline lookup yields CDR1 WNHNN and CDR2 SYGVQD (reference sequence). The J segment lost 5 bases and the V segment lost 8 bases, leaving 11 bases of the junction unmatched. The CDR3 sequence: CASLDGTSGSPHNEQFF. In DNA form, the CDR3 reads TGCGCCAGCCTGGATGGGACTAGCGGGAGCCCCCACAATGAGCAGTTCTTC.

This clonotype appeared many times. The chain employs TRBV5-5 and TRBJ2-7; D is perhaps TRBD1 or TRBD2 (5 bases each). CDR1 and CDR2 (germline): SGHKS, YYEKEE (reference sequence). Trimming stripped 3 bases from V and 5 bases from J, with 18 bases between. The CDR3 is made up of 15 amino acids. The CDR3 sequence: CASSYWKGRHDEQYF. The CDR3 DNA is TGTGCCAGCAGCTACTGGAAGGGACGTCATGACGAGCAGTACTTC.

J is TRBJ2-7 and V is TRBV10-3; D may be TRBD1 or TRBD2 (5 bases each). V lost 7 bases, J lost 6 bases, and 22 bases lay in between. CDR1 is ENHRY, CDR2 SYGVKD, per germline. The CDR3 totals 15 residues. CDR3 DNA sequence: TGTGCCATCAAAAACGGGACGATTCCTTTGGGCGAGCAGTACTTC. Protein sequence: CAIKNGTIPLGEQYF.

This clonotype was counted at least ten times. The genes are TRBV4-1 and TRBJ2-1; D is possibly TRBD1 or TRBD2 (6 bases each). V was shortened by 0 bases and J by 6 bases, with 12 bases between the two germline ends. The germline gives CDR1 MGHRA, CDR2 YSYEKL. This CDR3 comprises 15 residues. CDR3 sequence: CASSQDPGAGNEQFF. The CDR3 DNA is TGCGCCAGCAGCCAAGATCCGGGGGCGGGCAATGAGCAGTTCTTC.

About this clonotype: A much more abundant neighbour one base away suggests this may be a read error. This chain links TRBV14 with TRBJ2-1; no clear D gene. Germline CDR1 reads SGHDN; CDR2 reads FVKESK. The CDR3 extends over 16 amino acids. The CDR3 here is CASSRAGGYWYNEQSF. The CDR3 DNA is TGTGCCAGCAGTCGGGCTGGTGGCTACTGGTACAATGAGCAGTCCTTC.

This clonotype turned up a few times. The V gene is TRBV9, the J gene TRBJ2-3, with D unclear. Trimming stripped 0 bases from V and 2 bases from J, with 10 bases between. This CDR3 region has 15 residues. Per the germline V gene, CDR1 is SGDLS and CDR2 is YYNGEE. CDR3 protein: CASSVGQAPTDTQYF. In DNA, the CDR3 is TGTGCCAGCAGCGTAGGGCAGGCCCCCACAGATACGCAGTATTTT.